This TCR beta chain was captured in a study of cytomegalovirus exposure and HLA in healthy donors. Study-level background: Early on, a data release was issued that held roughly 84 million unique TCRs from HLA-typed donors. Study results and caveats: Immune exposure information comprised only CMV serostatus. Highest at DRB1 and lowest at HLA-C, TCR association rates differed among HLA loci in a later analysis.

The J segment lost 5 bases and the V segment lost 4 bases, leaving 9 bases of the junction unmatched. This CDR3 has 15 residues. Germline V gene lookup returns CDR1 SGHTS and CDR2 YDEGEE. PCR involved 60 Vbeta and 13 Jbeta primers. Profiling relied on immunoSEQ multiplex PCR, and the TCRdb table lists in-frame clones only, not all of them. This table lists under 200,000 clones. In the case of this clone: As yet, its antigen is unknown.

The V gene is TRBV5-8, the J gene TRBJ1-2; 9 bases agree with TRBD1. The receptor's source is a man younger than 45 in good health and CMV-seronegative. Specimen: PBMCs. CDR3 DNA: TGTGCCAGCAGCCGCGGGACAGGGACATTATATGGCTACACCTTC. Translation: CASSRGTGTLYGYTF. The variable domain in full, completed from reference TRBV5-8 and TRBJ1-2, reads EAGVTQSPTHLIKTRGQQATLRCSPISGHTSVYWYQQALGLGLQFLLWYDEGEERNRGNFPPRFSGRQFPNYSSELNVNALELEDSALYLCASSRGTGTLYGYTFGSGTRLTVV.